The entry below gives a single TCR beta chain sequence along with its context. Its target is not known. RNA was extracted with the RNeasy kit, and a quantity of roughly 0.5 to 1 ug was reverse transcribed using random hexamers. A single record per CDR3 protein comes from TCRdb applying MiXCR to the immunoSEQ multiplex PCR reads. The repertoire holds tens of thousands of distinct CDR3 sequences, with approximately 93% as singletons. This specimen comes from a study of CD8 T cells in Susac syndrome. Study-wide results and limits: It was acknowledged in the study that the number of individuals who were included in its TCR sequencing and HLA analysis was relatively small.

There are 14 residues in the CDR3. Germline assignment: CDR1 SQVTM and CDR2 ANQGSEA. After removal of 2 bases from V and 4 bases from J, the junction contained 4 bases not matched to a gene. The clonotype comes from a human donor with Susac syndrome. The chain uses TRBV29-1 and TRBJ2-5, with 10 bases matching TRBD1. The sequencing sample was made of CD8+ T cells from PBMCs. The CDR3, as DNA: TGCAGCGTTGAACGGACAGGGGGGGGAGAGACCCAGTACTTC. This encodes CSVERTGGGETQYF.